The clone carrying this TCR beta chain was recorded many times. Its antigen is currently unknown. The germline V gene encodes CDR1 SGHTA and CDR2 FQGNSA. The CDR3 sequence is 14 residues long. The V and J ends lost 5 bases and 5 bases respectively, with 15 bases between them. The data are from a study of Graves' ophthalmopathy and Graves' hyperthyroidism. Notes on the study in general: Most expanded clonotypes from thyroid (those above 0.001 frequency) were also found in blood. It was with 70.59% sensitivity and about 72% specificity that the model predicted ophthalmopathy progression.

The authors amplified TCR beta CDR3 regions, and they did so from RNA transcripts for repertoire sequencing. RT-PCR with HTBI primers came first, then second-round multiplex PCR. TCRdb re-called the multiplex PCR reads through MiXCR, storing one row per CDR3 protein. This sample yields 900,000 to 1,200,000 distinct CDR3 sequences, of which about two fifths are seen a single time; 11% belongs to the top ten. This TCR derives from an adult man with Graves' hyperthyroidism. The chain carries TRBV7-2 and TRBJ1-2; tentative D call: TRBD1 (6 bases). Sequenced sample: peripheral blood or thyroid tissue (not recorded which). The CDR3 here is CASSPPGEKYGYTF. DNA of the CDR3: TGTGCCAGCAGCCCTCCAGGGGAGAAGTATGGCTACACCTTC.